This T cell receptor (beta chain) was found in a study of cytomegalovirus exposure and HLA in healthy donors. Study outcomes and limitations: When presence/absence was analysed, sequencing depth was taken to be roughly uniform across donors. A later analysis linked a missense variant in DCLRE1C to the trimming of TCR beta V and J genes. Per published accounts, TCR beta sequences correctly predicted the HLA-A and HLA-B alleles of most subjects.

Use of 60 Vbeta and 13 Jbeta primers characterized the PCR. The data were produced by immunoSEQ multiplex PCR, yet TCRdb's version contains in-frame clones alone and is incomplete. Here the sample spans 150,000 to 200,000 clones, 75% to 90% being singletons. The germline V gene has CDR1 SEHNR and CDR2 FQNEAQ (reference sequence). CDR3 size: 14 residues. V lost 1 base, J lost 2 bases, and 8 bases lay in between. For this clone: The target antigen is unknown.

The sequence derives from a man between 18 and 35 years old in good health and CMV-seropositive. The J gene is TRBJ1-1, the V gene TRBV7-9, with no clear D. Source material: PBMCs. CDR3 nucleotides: TGTGCCAGCAGCTTAGGAGGCCCTAACACTGAAGCTTTCTTT. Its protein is CASSLGGPNTEAFF.